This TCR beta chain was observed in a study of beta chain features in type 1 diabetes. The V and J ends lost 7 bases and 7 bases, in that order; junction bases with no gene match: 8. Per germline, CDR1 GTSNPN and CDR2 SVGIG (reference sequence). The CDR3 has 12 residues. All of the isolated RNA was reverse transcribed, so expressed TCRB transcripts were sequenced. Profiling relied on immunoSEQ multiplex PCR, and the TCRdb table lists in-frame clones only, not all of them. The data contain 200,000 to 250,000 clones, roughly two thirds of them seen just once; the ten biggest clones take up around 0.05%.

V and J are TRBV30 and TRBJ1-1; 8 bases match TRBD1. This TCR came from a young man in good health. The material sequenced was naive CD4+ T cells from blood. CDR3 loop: CAFGTGVLEAFF. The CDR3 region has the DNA TGTGCCTTCGGGACAGGAGTGCTTGAAGCTTTCTTT.